This is a list of T cell receptor beta chains from one sample in a study of cytomegalovirus exposure and HLA in healthy donors. TCRdb keeps only in-frame clones here, not all; method: immunoSEQ multiplex PCR. The table records approximately 50,000 clones, roughly 50% of them present only once. The sequencing sample was made of PBMCs. The receptors originated from a human donor in good health. The CDR3 runs from the conserved cysteine through the conserved F or W. The D gene is left open where the match is weak. Not all rows give a size; the values are once, few, many and, for expanded clones, a class.

clone_size,d_call,v_call,j_call,cdr3_aa,cdr3_nt
few,TRBD1,TRBV18,TRBJ2-3,CASSPGNRGSTDTQYF,TGTGCCAGCTCACCGGGTAACAGGGGGAGCACAGATACGCAGTATTTT
NA,TRBD1,TRBV9,TRBJ1-6,CASSERGGHSYNSPLHF,TGTGCCAGCAGCGAACGAGGGGGCCACTCCTATAATTCACCCCTCCACTTT
NA,NA,TRBV5-5,TRBJ2-7,CASSRGQLAAYEQYF,TGTGCCAGCAGCCGCGGACAGCTCGCGGCCTACGAGCAGTACTTC
NA,TRBD1,TRBV28,TRBJ1-5,CASSSPLTGVNQPQHF,TGTGCCAGCTCCTCCCCCCTGACAGGGGTCAATCAGCCCCAGCATTTT
NA,NA,TRBV6-5,TRBJ1-6,CASSGGNRNNSPLHF,TGTGCCAGCAGCGGGGGGAACAGAAATAATTCACCCCTCCACTTT
once,NA,TRBV14,TRBJ2-5,CASSQDRVKTQYF,TGTGCCAGCAGCCAAGACAGGGTGAAGACCCAGTACTTC
once,TRBD2,TRBV9,TRBJ2-4,CASSATLGGDAKNIQYF,TGTGCCAGCAGTGCCACCCTCGGGGGGGATGCCAAAAACATTCAGTACTTC
NA,TRBD1,TRBV6-6,TRBJ1-5,CASSQGTGARNQPQHF,TGTGCCAGCAGTCAAGGGACAGGAGCAAGGAATCAGCCCCAGCATTTT
few,NA,TRBV4-1,TRBJ2-7,CASSQEAPPRGYEQYF,TGCGCCAGCAGCCAAGAAGCACCCCCTCGAGGGTACGAGCAGTACTTC
NA,TRBD1,TRBV19,TRBJ1-5,CASSMGTGVGNQPQHF,TGTGCCAGTAGTATGGGGACAGGGGTTGGCAATCAGCCCCAGCATTTT
NA,TRBD1,TRBV2,TRBJ2-5,CASSLGQGASQETQYF,TGTGCCAGCAGTTTAGGACAGGGGGCCTCCCAAGAGACCCAGTACTTC
few,TRBD1,TRBV6-5,TRBJ1-1,CASSIRDRGATEAFF,TGTGCCAGCAGTATCCGGGACAGGGGCGCCACTGAAGCTTTCTTT
NA,NA,TRBV28,TRBJ1-1,CASRRGAGSEAFF,TGTGCCAGCAGGCGGGGCGCTGGCTCTGAAGCTTTCTTT
NA,NA,TRBV18,TRBJ2-1,CASSLAGTPRNEQFF,TGTGCCAGCTCACTAGCCGGGACTCCTCGCAATGAGCAGTTCTTC
NA,NA,TRBV7-3,TRBJ2-3,CASSLTTGYADTQYF,TGTGCCAGCAGCTTAACCACAGGGTATGCAGATACGCAGTATTTT
NA,NA,TRBV30,TRBJ2-7,CAWSGGPYEQYF,TGTGCCTGGAGCGGGGGGCCCTACGAGCAGTACTTC
NA,TRBD2,TRBV19,TRBJ2-5,CASSPGGLQETQYF,TGTGCCAGTAGTCCGGGGGGACTACAAGAGACCCAGTACTTC
NA,NA,TRBV9,TRBJ1-4,CASSPGGGGSATNEKLFF,TGTGCCAGCAGCCCGGGGGGGGGAGGCTCTGCAACTAATGAAAAACTGTTTTTT
few,TRBD2,TRBV5-4,TRBJ2-1,CASSRGGGRAYNEQFF,TGTGCCAGCAGCCGGGGTGGGGGGAGGGCGTACAATGAGCAGTTCTTC
NA,NA,TRBV10-3,TRBJ2-7,CAISDGTASYEQYF,TGTGCCATCAGTGATGGTACAGCCAGCTACGAGCAGTACTTC
NA,NA,TRBV21-1,TRBJ1-4,CASSRRRGLNEKLFF,TGTGCCAGCAGCCGGCGCAGGGGGTTAAATGAAAAACTGTTTTTT
NA,NA,TRBV25-1,TRBJ1-1,CASSRRTGNTEAFF,TGTGCCAGCAGTCGGAGGACGGGAAACACTGAAGCTTTCTTT
NA,NA,TRBV5-1,TRBJ2-6,CASSTAGANVLTF,TGCGCCAGCAGCACAGCTGGGGCCAACGTCCTGACTTTC
NA,NA,TRBV9,TRBJ2-1,CASSVRQYNEQFF,TGTGCCAGCAGCGTCAGGCAGTACAATGAGCAGTTCTTC
few,NA,TRBV2,TRBJ1-5,CASKGFYSNQPQHF,TGTGCCAGCAAGGGGTTTTATAGCAATCAGCCCCAGCATTTT
NA,TRBD2,TRBV5-6,TRBJ2-3,CASSSGGLKSDTQYF,TGTGCCAGCAGCTCGGGAGGCCTGAAGTCAGATACGCAGTATTTT
NA,NA,TRBV5-1,TRBJ1-1,CASGAGGTEAFF,TGCGCCAGCGGGGCGGGGGGAACTGAAGCTTTCTTT
NA,TRBD1,TRBV4-3,TRBJ2-2,CASSQDRRAGTGNTGELFF,TGCGCCAGCAGCCAAGATCGAAGGGCCGGGACAGGGAACACCGGGGAGCTGTTTTTT
NA,TRBD2,TRBV5-4,TRBJ2-3,CASKPSGQPTDTQYF,TGTGCCAGCAAACCTAGCGGGCAACCCACAGATACGCAGTATTTT
NA,NA,TRBV28,TRBJ2-4,CASSRLRRQGDNIQYF,TGTGCCAGCAGCCGTCTGCGGCGCCAGGGCGACAACATTCAGTACTTC
NA,NA,TRBV7-9,TRBJ1-4,CASSGGARTNEKLFF,TGTGCCAGCTCGGGGGGCGCTAGGACTAATGAAAAACTGTTTTTT